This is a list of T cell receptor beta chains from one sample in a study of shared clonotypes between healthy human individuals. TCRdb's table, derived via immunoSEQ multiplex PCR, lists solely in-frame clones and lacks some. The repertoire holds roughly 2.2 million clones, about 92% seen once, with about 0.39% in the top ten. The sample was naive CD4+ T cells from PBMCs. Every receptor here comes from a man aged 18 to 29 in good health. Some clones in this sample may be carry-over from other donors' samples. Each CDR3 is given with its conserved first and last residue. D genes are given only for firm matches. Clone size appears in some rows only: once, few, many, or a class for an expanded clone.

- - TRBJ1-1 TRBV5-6 CASSLGGGVGAFF TGTGCCAGCAGCTTAGGCGGGGGGGTTGGAGCTTTCTTT
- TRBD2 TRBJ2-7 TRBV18 CASSPQGSGQYEQYF TGTGCCAGCTCACCACAGGGTAGCGGGCAGTACGAGCAGTACTTC
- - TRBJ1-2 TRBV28 CASSYPWDGYTF TGTGCCAGCAGTTACCCCTGGGATGGCTACACCTTC
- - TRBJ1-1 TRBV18 CASSPTTGRDTEAFF TGTGCCAGCTCACCAACAACGGGACGCGACACTGAAGCTTTCTTT
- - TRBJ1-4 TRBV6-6 CASSYPQGSDNEKLFF TGTGCCAGCAGTTACCCTCAAGGGTCGGACAATGAAAAACTGTTTTTT
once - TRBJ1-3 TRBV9 CASSVTEDGNTIYF TGTGCCAGCAGCGTTACAGAGGATGGAAACACCATATATTTT
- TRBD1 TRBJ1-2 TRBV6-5 CTSSLTGTAHGGYTF TGTACCAGCAGTTTGACAGGGACAGCCCACGGTGGCTACACCTTC
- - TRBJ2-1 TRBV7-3 CASSLVLGAIDTEQFF TGTGCCAGCAGCTTGGTCTTGGGCGCGATCGACACTGAGCAGTTCTTC
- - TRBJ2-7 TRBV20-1 CSALKLNEQYF TGCAGTGCCCTGAAACTAAACGAGCAGTACTTC
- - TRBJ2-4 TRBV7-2 CASSSRGNIQYF TGTGCCAGCAGCTCCAGGGGAAACATTCAGTACTTC
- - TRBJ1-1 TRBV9 CASSAGTDLNTEAFF TGTGCCAGCAGCGCGGGGACGGACCTGAACACTGAAGCTTTCTTT
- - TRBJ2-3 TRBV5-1 CASSLGTAVTDTQYF TGCGCCAGCAGCTTAGGTACAGCTGTGACGGATACGCAGTATTTT
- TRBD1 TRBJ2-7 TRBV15 CATSRTGQGYEQYF TGTGCCACCAGCCGTACGGGACAGGGGTACGAGCAGTACTTC
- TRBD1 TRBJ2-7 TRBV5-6 CASSPAGQGSYEQYF TGTGCCAGCAGCCCCGCCGGACAGGGGTCCTACGAGCAGTACTTC
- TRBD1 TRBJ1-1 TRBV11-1 CASSLMGQGQNTEAFF TGTGCCAGCAGCTTAATGGGACAGGGGCAGAACACTGAAGCTTTCTTT
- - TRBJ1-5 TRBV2 CASSGDQPQHF TGTGCCAGCAGTGGTGATCAGCCCCAGCATTTT
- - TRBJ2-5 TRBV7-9 CASSLLGGETRYF TGTGCCAGCAGCCTTTTAGGTGGCGAGACCCGGTACTTC
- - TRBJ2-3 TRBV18 CASSPPSSDTQYF TGTGCCAGCTCACCCCCCAGTTCAGATACGCAGTATTTT
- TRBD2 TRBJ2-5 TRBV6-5 CASSRAGEETQYF TGTGCCAGCAGTCGAGCGGGAGAGGAGACCCAGTACTTC
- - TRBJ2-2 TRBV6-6 CASRPRAGAYPGELFF TGTGCCAGCAGGCCCCGGGCAGGGGCTTATCCCGGGGAGCTGTTTTTT
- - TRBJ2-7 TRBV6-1 CASSEILYYEQYF TGTGCCAGCAGTGAAATTCTCTACTACGAGCAGTACTTC
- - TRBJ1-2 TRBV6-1 CASSEVGGRYGYTF TGTGCCAGCAGTGAAGTGGGGGGGCGCTATGGCTACACCTTC
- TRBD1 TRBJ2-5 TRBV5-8 CASSTGQDRGETQYF TGTGCCAGCAGCACGGGACAGGATAGAGGAGAGACCCAGTACTTC
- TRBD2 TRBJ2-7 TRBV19 CASSFRLAGVPQYF TGTGCCAGTAGCTTTAGACTAGCGGGAGTCCCGCAGTACTTC
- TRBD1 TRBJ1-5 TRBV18 CASSGQGYNQPQHF TGTGCCAGCTCAGGACAGGGCTACAATCAGCCCCAGCATTTT
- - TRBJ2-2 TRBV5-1 CASSLMVLGATGELFF TGCGCCAGCAGCTTGATGGTCCTAGGGGCCACCGGGGAGCTGTTTTTT
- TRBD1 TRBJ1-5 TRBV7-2 CASSEGQPAQPQHF TGTGCCAGCAGCGAGGGACAGCCGGCCCAGCCCCAGCATTTT
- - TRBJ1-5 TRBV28 CASSFPRNQPQHF TGTGCCAGCAGTTTCCCCCGGAATCAGCCCCAGCATTTT
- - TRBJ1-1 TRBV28 CASSPPQGLTAFF TGTGCCAGCAGTCCTCCGCAGGGGCTGACGGCTTTCTTT
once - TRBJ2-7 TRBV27 CASSASGTNLFEQYF TGTGCCAGCAGTGCCTCCGGGACGAACCTCTTTGAGCAGTACTTC
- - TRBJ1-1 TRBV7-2 CASSSNVQLNTEAFF TGTGCCAGCAGCTCTAATGTTCAGCTGAACACTGAAGCTTTCTTT
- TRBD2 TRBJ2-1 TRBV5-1 CASSSTSGALLNEQFF TGCGCCAGCAGCTCGACTAGCGGCGCCCTCCTTAATGAGCAGTTCTTC
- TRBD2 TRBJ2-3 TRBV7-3 CASSLGGGTLGTDTQYF TGTGCCAGCAGCTTAGGCGGGGGGACACTTGGCACAGATACGCAGTATTTT
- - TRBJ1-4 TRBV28 CASSPGRDKGRGEEKLFF TGTGCCAGCAGCCCGGGAAGGGACAAGGGGCGAGGAGAAGAAAAACTGTTTTTT
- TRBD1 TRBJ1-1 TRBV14 CASSRRGGPEAFF TGTGCCAGCAGCCGCAGGGGGGGGCCTGAAGCTTTCTTT
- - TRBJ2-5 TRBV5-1 CASSPDPRAGETQYF TGCGCCAGCAGCCCCGACCCCAGGGCGGGGGAGACCCAGTACTTC
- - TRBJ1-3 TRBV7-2 CASSSQVTSGNTIYF TGTGCCAGCAGCTCCCAGGTCACCTCTGGAAACACCATATATTTT
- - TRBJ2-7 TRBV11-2 CASSLTGRREQYF TGTGCCAGCAGCCTGACCGGACGTCGCGAGCAGTACTTC
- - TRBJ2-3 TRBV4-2 CASSQGEGRGTDTQYF TGTGCCAGCAGCCAAGGGGAAGGTAGGGGCACAGATACGCAGTATTTT
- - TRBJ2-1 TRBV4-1 CASSQGGLPYNEQFF TGCGCCAGCAGCCAAGGAGGACTACCATACAATGAGCAGTTCTTC
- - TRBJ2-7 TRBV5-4 CASSLAGRGAGEQYF TGTGCCAGCAGCTTGGCTGGTCGGGGGGCTGGTGAGCAGTACTTC
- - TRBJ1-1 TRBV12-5 CASGLVQRSTALFF TGTGCTAGTGGTTTGGTACAGCGCAGTACCGCGCTTTTCTTT
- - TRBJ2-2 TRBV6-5 CASKSVRGTGELFF TGTGCCAGCAAGTCAGTCAGGGGCACCGGGGAGCTGTTTTTT
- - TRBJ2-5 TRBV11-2 CASSPSLALQETQYF TGTGCCAGCAGCCCCTCGCTAGCACTCCAAGAGACCCAGTACTTC
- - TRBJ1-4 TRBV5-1 CASRPEATNEKLFF TGCGCCAGCAGGCCGGAAGCAACTAATGAAAAACTGTTTTTT
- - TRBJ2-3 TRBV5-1 CASSEGGGDTQYF TGCGCCAGCAGCGAGGGCGGAGGGGATACGCAGTATTTT
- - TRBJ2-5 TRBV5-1 CASSLEPAEETQYF TGCGCCAGCAGCTTGGAGCCAGCTGAAGAGACCCAGTACTTC
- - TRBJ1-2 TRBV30 CAWVGARGDGYTF TGTGCCTGGGTTGGGGCCCGGGGGGATGGCTACACCTTC
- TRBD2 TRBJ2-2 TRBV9 CASSAGAGGPTGELFF TGTGCCAGCAGCGCGGGTGCGGGAGGCCCCACCGGGGAGCTGTTTTTT